These 13 T cell receptor beta chains share one sample of origin, sequenced in a study of T-cell memory formation after mild COVID-19. One entry per CDR3 protein results from TCRdb running MiXCR on the 5' RACE reads. The data contain 300,000 or so distinct CDR3 sequences, under 20% of them seen just once; the ten biggest clones take up 20% to 25%. Specimen: PBMCs or a T cell subset sorted from them (not recorded which). The receptors shown here come from a young man who had mild COVID-19 (a few samples of this study predate the infection). Cell type and time point are not known.

V and J are TRBV7-3 and TRBJ2-7; TRBD2 agrees at 12 bases. The CDR3 spans 15 residues. Trimming at V came to 5 bases and at J to 2 bases, leaving 4 bases not matched to a gene. CDR1 and CDR2 (germline): SGHTA, FQGTGA. Here the CDR3 DNA reads TGTGCCAGCAGCCCACTAGCGGGGGGTACCTACGAGCAGTACTTC. It is translated as CASSPLAGGTYEQYF.

This sequence joins TRBV6-6 and TRBJ1-2; D may be TRBD1 (6 bases). The CDR3 runs to 15 residues. In germline, CDR1 is MNHNY, CDR2 SVGAGI (reference sequence). V was trimmed by 7 bases and J by 4 bases, leaving 19 bases between them. The CDR3: CASTKNPGQLYGYTF. In nucleotides, the CDR3 is TGTGCCAGCACCAAAAACCCCGGACAGCTCTATGGCTACACCTTC.

The chain has TRBV7-9 and TRBJ1-2, with a possible D match to TRBD1 (5 bases). The CDR3 contains 11 residues. V was clipped by 11 bases and J by 8 bases, with 15 bases between them. The germline gives CDR1 SEHNR, CDR2 FQNEAQ (reference sequence). The CDR3 reads CAFPGRQGYTF. The DNA of the CDR3 is TGTGCCTTTCCGGGACGTCAAGGCTACACCTTC.

In its sample, this clonotype was seen a few times. V is TRBV28 and J is TRBJ1-3; 9 bases are a match to TRBD1. The CDR3 spans 16 residues. Germline V CDR1 and CDR2: MDHEN, SYDVKM. The J segment lost 4 bases and the V segment lost 6 bases, leaving 10 bases of the junction unmatched. CDR3 DNA sequence: TGTGCCAGCAGCCCTCTCCCGGGACAGGGAGGAAACACCATATATTTT. Its protein product is CASSPLPGQGGNTIYF.

The chain uses TRBV7-9 and TRBJ1-6; the D is unclear. The CDR3 sequence is 12 residues long. The germline V and J ends were trimmed by 5 bases and 9 bases, with 8 bases remaining between them. Germline lookup yields CDR1 SEHNR and CDR2 FQNEAQ (reference sequence). This CDR3 reads CASSPSGSPLHF. The CDR3, as DNA: TGTGCCAGCAGCCCGTCCGGTTCACCCCTCCACTTT.

The V call is TRBV4-1, the J call TRBJ1-1, with 8 bases aligning to TRBD1. Germline loops: CDR1 MGHRA, CDR2 YSYEKL. This CDR3 region has 14 residues. Germline trimming cut 3 bases from V and 3 bases from J; bases unmatched to any gene: 3. CDR3 DNA: TGCGCCAGCAGCCACGAGGACAGGGACACTGAAGCTTTCTTT. It translates to CASSHEDRDTEAFF.

The chain carries TRBV5-8 and TRBJ2-5; perhaps D is TRBD1 or TRBD2 (7 bases each). Germline-derived CDR1 and CDR2 are SGHTS and YDEGEE. This CDR3 region has 13 residues. Deletions cut 4 bases from V and 5 bases from J, with 12 bases between. The CDR3 DNA reads TGTGCCAGCAGCCCCCAGGGGGGGGAGACCCAGTACTTC. Its translation is CASSPQGGETQYF.

This clonotype was seen a few times. The chain couples TRBV5-1 to TRBJ2-3; no clear D gene. The germline gives CDR1 SGHRS, CDR2 YFSETQ. CDR3 length: 11 amino acids. Trimming cost V 7 bases and J 6 bases, with 9 bases left between them. The CDR3 loop reads CASARSDTQYF. As DNA, the CDR3 is TGCGCCAGCGCTCGGAGCGATACGCAGTATTTT.

This clonotype was seen only a few times. The chain employs TRBV5-5 and TRBJ2-5; TRBD2 agrees at 7 bases. V was pared by 5 bases and J by 2 bases, with 3 bases of the junction left unmatched. This CDR3 is 13 amino acids long. CDR1 and CDR2 (germline): SGHKS, YYEKEE (reference sequence). The CDR3 region has the DNA TGTGCCAGCAGGGGAGCGGGGCAAGAGACCCAGTACTTC. It yields the protein CASRGAGQETQYF. The complete variable domain, with remaining parts taken from reference TRBV5-5 and TRBJ2-5, reads DAGVTQSPTHLIKTRGQQVTLRCSPISGHKSVSWYQQVLGQGPQFIFQYYEKEERGRGNFPDRFSARQFPNYSSELNVNALLLGDSALYLCASRGAGQETQYFGPGTRLLVL.

J is TRBJ2-1 and V is TRBV7-6; no clear D. This CDR3 region has 14 residues. The V end lost 2 bases, the J end lost 3 bases, and 8 bases lay between the germline ends. From germline, CDR1 is SGHVS and CDR2 FNYEAQ. CDR3 in amino acids: CASSLLGGYNEQFF. The DNA of the CDR3 is TGTGCCAGCAGCTTACTAGGTGGCTACAATGAGCAGTTCTTC. The whole variable domain, remainder taken from reference TRBV7-6 and TRBJ2-1, is GAGVSQSPRYKVTKRGQDVALRCDPISGHVSLYWYRQALGQGPEFLTYFNYEAQQDKSGLPNDRFSAERPEGSISTLTIQRTEQRDSAMYRCASSLLGGYNEQFFGPGTRLTVL.

The CDR3 is CASSAADRGRAYEQYF. Written as DNA, the CDR3 is TGCGCCAGCAGCGCGGCGGACAGGGGGAGGGCCTACGAGCAGTACTTC. The chain carries TRBV5-1 and TRBJ2-7; 10 bases are a match to TRBD1. Germline values: CDR1 SGHRS, CDR2 YFSETQ. J was trimmed by 2 bases and V by 4 bases; bases with no gene match: 9. The CDR3 covers 16 residues.

The sample holds a few counts of this clonotype. The chain joins TRBV20-1 to TRBJ2-7; 10 bases map to TRBD1. This CDR3 is built from 14 residues. Germline V gives CDR1 DFQATT, CDR2 SNEGSKA (reference sequence). V dropped 1 base and J dropped 7; count of bases not matched to a gene: 7. The CDR3 protein is CSARGPGQGIEQYV. DNA of the CDR3: TGCAGTGCTAGAGGCCCGGGACAGGGGATAGAGCAGTACGTC.

This clonotype was counted only a few times. The rearrangement uses TRBV20-1 and TRBJ2-3; TRBD2 agrees at 9 bases. This CDR3 is built from 15 residues. The germline V gene has CDR1 DFQATT and CDR2 SNEGSKA (reference sequence). Losses at the gene ends were 1 base for V and 3 bases for J; bases not matched to a gene: 5. The chain's CDR3 is CSARVGSGGTDTQYF. For the CDR3, the DNA is TGCAGTGCTAGAGTTGGTAGCGGGGGAACAGATACGCAGTATTTT.